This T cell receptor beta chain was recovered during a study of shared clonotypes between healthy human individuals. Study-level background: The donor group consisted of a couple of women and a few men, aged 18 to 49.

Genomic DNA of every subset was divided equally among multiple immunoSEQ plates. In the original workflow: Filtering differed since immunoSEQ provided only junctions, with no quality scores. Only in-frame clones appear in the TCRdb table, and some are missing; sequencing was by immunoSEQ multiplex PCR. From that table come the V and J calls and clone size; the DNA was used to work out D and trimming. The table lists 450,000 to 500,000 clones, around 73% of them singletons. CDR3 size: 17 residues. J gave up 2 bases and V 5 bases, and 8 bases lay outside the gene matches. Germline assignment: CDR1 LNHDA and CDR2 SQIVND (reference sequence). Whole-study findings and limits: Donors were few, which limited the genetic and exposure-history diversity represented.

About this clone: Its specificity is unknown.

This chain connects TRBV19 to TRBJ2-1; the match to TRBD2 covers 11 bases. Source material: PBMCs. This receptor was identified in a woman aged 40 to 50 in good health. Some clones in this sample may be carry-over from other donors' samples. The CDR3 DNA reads TGTGCCAGTAGTTCGCCCCCGACTAGCGGGACCTACAATGAGCAGTTCTTC. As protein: CASSSPPTSGTYNEQFF.